The 8 T cell receptor beta chains in this list originate from one sample, sequenced in a study of shared clonotypes between healthy human individuals. The table came from immunoSEQ multiplex PCR; TCRdb's copy has only in-frame clones and leaves some out. This sample yields about 2.4 million clones, of which roughly 93% are seen a single time; approximately 0.35% belongs to the top ten. What was sequenced was naive CD4+ T cells from PBMCs. Subset denoted: CD45RA+ positively selected. The receptors come from a man aged 18 to 30 in good health. Some clones in this sample may be carry-over from other donors' samples.

The rearrangement uses TRBV18 and TRBJ1-1; D is undetermined. Trimming took 2 bases from V and 8 from J, leaving 9 bases between them. Germline assignment: CDR1 KGHSH and CDR2 LQKENI. This CDR3 has 12 residues. The CDR3 DNA reads as TGTGCCAGCTCACCAGGCCAGAGAGAAGCTTTCTTT. Protein product: CASSPGQREAFF.

This sequence joins TRBV14 and TRBJ1-1, with 7 bases matching TRBD1. Trimming at V came to 4 bases and at J to 4 bases, leaving 6 bases not matched to a gene. The CDR3 loop spans 14 amino acids. Germline V gives CDR1 SGHDN, CDR2 FVKESK. The CDR3 DNA reads TGTGCCAGCAGCCCTGACAGGGTTGGCACTGAAGCTTTCTTT. It encodes CASSPDRVGTEAFF.

This clone was picked up one time. The junction does not match germline at one end; this may be a read error. The V call is TRBV5-1, the J call TRBJ2-5, with D maybe TRBD2 (7 bases). The length of the CDR3 is 15 residues. Germline V gene lookup returns CDR1 SGHRS and CDR2 YFSETQ. CDR3 amino acids: CASTLGGARQETQYF. The CDR3 DNA reads TGCGCCAGCACCTTGGGGGGGGCGCGTCAAGAGACCCAGTACTTC. Drawing the rest from reference TRBV5-1 and TRBJ2-5, the complete variable domain is KAGVTQTPRYLIKTRGQQVTLSCSPISGHRSVSWYQQTPGQGLQFLFEYFSETQRNKGNFPGRFSGRQFSNSRSEMNVSTLELGDSALYLCASTLGGARQETQYFGPGTRLLVL.

Details on this clone: This specimen includes other DNA sequences encoding the same CDR3. The V and J genes are TRBV5-1 and TRBJ1-4; TRBD1 matches 8 bases. Trimming removed 0 bases from V and 7 bases from J; junction bases left unmatched: 5. The germline gives CDR1 SGHRS, CDR2 YFSETQ. The CDR3 runs 15 residues. This chain's CDR3 is CASSLAQGAREKLFF. In DNA form, the CDR3 reads TGCGCCAGCAGCTTGGCCCAGGGGGCGCGTGAAAAACTGTTTTTT.

Concerning this clone: A read error may produce the germline difference seen at one junction end. V and J are TRBV5-8 and TRBJ2-7; no clear D gene. In germline, CDR1 is SGHTS, CDR2 YDEGEE. The CDR3 contains 13 residues. CDR3 nucleotide sequence: TGTGCCGGCAGCTCACCCTATTCCTACGAGCAGTACTTC. This encodes CAGSSPYSYEQYF. Together with reference TRBV5-8 and TRBJ2-7, the CDR3 gives the full variable domain: EAGVTQSPTHLIKTRGQQATLRCSPISGHTSVYWYQQALGLGLQFLLWYDEGEERNRGNFPPRFSGRQFPNYSSELNVNALELEDSALYLCAGSSPYSYEQYFGPGTRLTVT.

The chain uses TRBV4-3 and TRBJ2-7; 7 nucleotides align to TRBD2. The CDR3 spans 14 residues. From germline, CDR1 is LGHNA and CDR2 YSLEER. V was pared by 4 bases and J by 0 bases, with 3 bases of the junction left unmatched. CDR3 amino acids: CASSRGTTSYEQYF. In DNA form, the CDR3 reads TGCGCCAGCAGCCGGGGGACTACCTCCTACGAGCAGTACTTC.

The chain combines TRBV5-1 with TRBJ1-2; perhaps TRBD1 as D (5 bases). Deletions cut 2 bases from V and 3 bases from J, with 14 bases between. Germline V gene lookup returns CDR1 SGHRS and CDR2 YFSETQ. CDR3 length equals 15 residues. The CDR3 here is CASSFAVQGHYGYTF. The CDR3 DNA is TGCGCCAGCAGCTTTGCGGTCCAGGGCCACTATGGCTACACCTTC. Variable domain in full (rest from reference TRBV5-1 and TRBJ1-2): KAGVTQTPRYLIKTRGQQVTLSCSPISGHRSVSWYQQTPGQGLQFLFEYFSETQRNKGNFPGRFSGRQFSNSRSEMNVSTLELGDSALYLCASSFAVQGHYGYTFGSGTRLTVV.

This chain connects TRBV5-1 to TRBJ2-3; 8 positions match TRBD1. J was trimmed by 6 bases and V by 0 bases; bases with no gene match: 6. The CDR3 contains 15 residues. Germline V CDR1 and CDR2: SGHRS, YFSETQ. This CDR3 is CASSLGGTGGDTQYF. CDR3 DNA sequence: TGCGCCAGCAGCTTGGGAGGGACAGGAGGGGATACGCAGTATTTT.